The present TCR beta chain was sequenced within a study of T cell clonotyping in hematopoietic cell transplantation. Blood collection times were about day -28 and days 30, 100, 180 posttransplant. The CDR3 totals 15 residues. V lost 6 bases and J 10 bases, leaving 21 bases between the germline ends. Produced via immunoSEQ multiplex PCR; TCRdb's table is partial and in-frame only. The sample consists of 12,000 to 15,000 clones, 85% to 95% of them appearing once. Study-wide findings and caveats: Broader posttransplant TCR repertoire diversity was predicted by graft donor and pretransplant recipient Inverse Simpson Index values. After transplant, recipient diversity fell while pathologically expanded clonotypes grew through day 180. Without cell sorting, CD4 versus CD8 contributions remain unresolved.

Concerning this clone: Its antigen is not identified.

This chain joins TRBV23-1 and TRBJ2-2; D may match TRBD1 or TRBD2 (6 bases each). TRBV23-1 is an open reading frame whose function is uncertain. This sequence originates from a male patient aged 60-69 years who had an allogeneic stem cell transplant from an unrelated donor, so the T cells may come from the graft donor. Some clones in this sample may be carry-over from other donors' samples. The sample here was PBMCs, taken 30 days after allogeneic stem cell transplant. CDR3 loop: CASSPGDGGAVELFF. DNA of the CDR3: TGCGCCAGCAGCCCAGGGGACGGGGGAGCCGTGGAGCTGTTTTTT.